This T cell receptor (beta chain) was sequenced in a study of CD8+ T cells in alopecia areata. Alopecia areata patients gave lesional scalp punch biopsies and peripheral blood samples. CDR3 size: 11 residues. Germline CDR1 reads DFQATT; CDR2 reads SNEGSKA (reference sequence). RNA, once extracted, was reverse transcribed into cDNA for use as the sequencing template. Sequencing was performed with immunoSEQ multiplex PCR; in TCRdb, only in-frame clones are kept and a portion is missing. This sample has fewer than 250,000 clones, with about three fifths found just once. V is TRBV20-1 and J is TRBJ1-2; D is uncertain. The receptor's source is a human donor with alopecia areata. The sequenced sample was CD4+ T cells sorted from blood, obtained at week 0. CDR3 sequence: CSGSSLGGYTF. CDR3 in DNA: TGCAGCGGCTCCTCACTGGGTGGCTACACCTTC.